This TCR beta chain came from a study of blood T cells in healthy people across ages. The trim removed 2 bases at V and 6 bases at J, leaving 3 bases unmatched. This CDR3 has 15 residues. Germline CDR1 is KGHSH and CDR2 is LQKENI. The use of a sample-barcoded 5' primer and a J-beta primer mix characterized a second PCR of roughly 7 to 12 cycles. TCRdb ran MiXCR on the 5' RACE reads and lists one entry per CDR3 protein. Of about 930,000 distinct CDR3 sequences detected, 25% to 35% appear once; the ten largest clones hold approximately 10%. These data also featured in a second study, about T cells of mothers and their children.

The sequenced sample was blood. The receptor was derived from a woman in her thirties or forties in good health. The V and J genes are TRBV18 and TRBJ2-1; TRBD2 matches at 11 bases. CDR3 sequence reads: CASSPTSGGRNEQFF. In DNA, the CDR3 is TGTGCCAGCTCACCAACTAGCGGGGGCCGCAATGAGCAGTTCTTC.